What follows is one TCR beta chain and its context. Antigen: not known. A distinct unique molecular identifier was carried by each TCR cDNA molecule. TCRdb reprocessed the 5' RACE reads via MiXCR and lists one record per CDR3 protein. The data hold some 120,000 distinct CDR3 sequences, with 10% to 15% observed a single time. These data originate in a study of spatial heterogeneity in lung cancer. Points from the study as a whole: In blood, ubiquitous expanded tumor TCRs appeared more at resection than follow-up.

Germline trimming cut 5 bases from V and 0 bases from J; bases unmatched to any gene: 6. This CDR3 has 16 amino acids. Germline V gene lookup returns CDR1 SGHTA and CDR2 FQGNSA. Time point described: blood at routine non-recurrence follow-up after resection. Whole RNA from tumor, nontumor lung or frozen PBMC was sequenced unsorted. This chain uses TRBV7-2 with TRBJ1-5; 8 positions match TRBD1. This specimen was PBMCs, taken at follow-up. The sequence was obtained from a male donor with early-stage non-small cell lung cancer. The CDR3 here is CASSLTGQASNQPQHF. The CDR3, as DNA: TGTGCCAGCAGCCTAACGGGACAGGCTAGCAATCAGCCCCAGCATTTT.